Below, 26 T cell receptor beta chains from the same sample are listed, as sequenced in a study of blood T cells in healthy people across ages. Primers used in a second PCR of about 6 to 11 cycles were a sample-barcoded 5' primer and a J-beta primer mix. TCRdb reprocessed the 5' RACE reads with MiXCR, giving one entry per CDR3 protein. The sample contains around 750,000 distinct CDR3 sequences, approximately 53% of which appear only once. Sequenced sample: blood. These receptors all come from a man at least 80 years old in good health.

The chain recombines TRBV9 with TRBJ2-7; D is unresolved. The germline V and J ends were trimmed by 0 bases and 0 bases, with 7 bases remaining between them. The length of the CDR3 is 14 residues. Germline V gives CDR1 SGDLS, CDR2 YYNGEE. CDR3: CASSVDMSSYEQYF. The CDR3 DNA sequence: TGTGCCAGCAGCGTAGATATGAGCTCCTACGAGCAGTACTTC.

The V call is TRBV6-4, the J call TRBJ1-2; a possible D gene is TRBD1 (6 bases). This CDR3 spans 16 amino acids. Germline CDR1 is MRHNA and CDR2 is SNTAGT. V was shortened by 0 bases and J by 8 bases, with 19 bases between the two germline ends. The CDR3 DNA follows: TGTGCCAGCAGTGACTCGATAGGGGCAGGGGAGCAGGGCTACACCTTC. This sequence encodes CASSDSIGAGEQGYTF.

V and J are TRBV7-2 and TRBJ2-1; maybe TRBD1 (5 bases). The CDR3 spans 15 residues. V was pared by 7 bases and J by 1 base, with 14 bases between. Germline V gene lookup returns CDR1 SGHTA and CDR2 FQGNSA. The CDR3 reads CASTLGHRSYNEQFF. In DNA, the CDR3 is TGTGCCAGCACCCTGGGGCATCGGTCCTACAATGAGCAGTTCTTC.

A few counts support this clonotype. J is TRBJ2-7 and V is TRBV12-3 or TRBV12-4, with D possibly being TRBD1 or TRBD2 (5 bases each). CDR3 length equals 13 residues. V lost 0 bases and J lost 5, with 8 bases in between. For the CDR3, the DNA is TGTGCCAGCAGTTTAGCCGGGACCGACGAGCAGTACTTC. It encodes CASSLAGTDEQYF.

The V call is TRBV29-1, the J call TRBJ2-1; TRBD2 aligns across 9 bases. This CDR3 is built from 14 residues. After removal of 7 bases from V and 8 bases from J, the junction contained 12 bases not matched to a gene. Germline CDR1 and CDR2: SQVTM and ANQGSEA. CDR3 in DNA: TGCAGCGCCGGGGTCGACCAGCGGGGGGATGAGCAGTTCTTC. The encoded protein is CSAGVDQRGDEQFF.

This clonotype was observed a few times. This chain joins TRBV4-2 and TRBJ1-2; a possible D gene is TRBD1 (6 bases). CDR1 LGHNA and CDR2 YNFKEQ come from the germline V gene. This CDR3 is 18 amino acids long. Trimming removed 0 bases at V and 3 bases at J, with 20 bases between. The CDR3: CASSQDQRGTGGYYGYTF. The CDR3 nucleotides are TGTGCCAGCAGCCAAGATCAAAGGGGGACTGGGGGCTACTATGGCTACACCTTC.

V is TRBV6-6 and J is TRBJ2-4, with D possibly TRBD2 on 6 matching bases. The tail of the sequence fits TRBJ2-7 better, so the J call may be wrong. Per germline, CDR1 MNHNY and CDR2 SVGAGI (reference sequence). The CDR3 is made up of 15 amino acids. DNA of the CDR3: TGTGCCAGCAGTAGGGGCTTTGGCGGGACCTACGAGCAGTACTTC. It encodes CASSRGFGGTYEQYF.

The rearrangement links TRBV6-5 to TRBJ1-1; no clear D gene. Trimming pared 11 bases from V and 4 bases from J, leaving 14 bases between. The CDR3 covers 12 residues. CDR1 and CDR2 (germline): MNHEY, SVGAGI. The DNA of the CDR3 is TGTGCCGTCCGCGGGGTCGGCACTGAAGCTTTCTTT. It encodes CAVRGVGTEAFF.

This clonotype was detected a few times. The V call is TRBV2, the J call TRBJ2-4; possible D gene TRBD1, 5 bases. The germline V and J ends were trimmed by 2 bases and 15 bases, with 11 bases remaining between them. Per the germline V gene, CDR1 is SNHLY and CDR2 is FYNNEI. This CDR3 is 11 amino acids long. The CDR3 here is CASSELGAPYF. The CDR3 nucleotides read TGTGCCAGCAGTGAACTAGGGGCTCCGTACTTC.

This chain links TRBV29-1 with TRBJ2-1; 9 bases fit TRBD2. The V gene's germline CDR1 is SQVTM and CDR2 ANQGSEA. With V trimmed by 3 bases and J by 3 bases, 6 bases remained unmatched. CDR3 length: 15 amino acids. In DNA form, the CDR3 reads TGCAGCGTTGAGGGCCTAGCGGGGCACTACAATGAGCAGTTCTTC. Residues: CSVEGLAGHYNEQFF.

The J gene is TRBJ2-1, the V gene TRBV20-1; 7 bases line up with TRBD2. V lost 0 bases and J lost 6; bases outside the gene matches: 8. Germline assignment: CDR1 DFQATT and CDR2 SNEGSKA (reference sequence). The length of the CDR3 is 15 residues. CDR3 loop: CSARDPRTRPNEQFF. The CDR3 DNA follows: TGCAGTGCTAGAGATCCCCGGACTAGACCCAATGAGCAGTTCTTC.

The J gene is TRBJ2-5, the V gene TRBV3-1, with unresolved D. The germline V and J ends were trimmed by 1 base and 6 bases, with 9 bases remaining between them. Germline CDR1 and CDR2: LGHDT and YNNKEL (reference sequence). The CDR3 runs to 13 residues. CDR3 coding DNA: TGTGCCAGCAGCCAAGGTCTGAGGAAGACCCAGTACTTC. Residues: CASSQGLRKTQYF.

This chain uses TRBV7-2 with TRBJ2-3; D is unresolved. Germline V lookup: CDR1 SGHTA, CDR2 FQGNSA. Trimming shortened V by 1 base and J by 14 bases, and 19 bases separated the two germline ends. The CDR3 spans 14 residues. CDR3 residues: CASSLVNRGRYAYF. As DNA, the CDR3 is TGTGCCAGCAGCTTAGTGAACAGAGGAAGATACGCGTATTTT.

This clonotype has more than one count but fewer than ten. This sequence joins TRBV2 and TRBJ1-1; D not certain. The CDR3 sequence is 17 residues long. The V end was cut by 4 bases, the J end by 0 bases, with 18 bases between. Germline V gene lookup returns CDR1 SNHLY and CDR2 FYNNEI. In nucleotides, the CDR3 is TGTGCCAGCAGTGGGGTCGGACTCCCAGATATGAACACTGAAGCTTTCTTT. It specifies CASSGVGLPDMNTEAFF.

The chain has TRBV4-1 and TRBJ1-5; the D gene is possibly TRBD1 (6 bases). V lost 4 bases and J 7 bases, leaving 17 bases between the germline ends. The CDR3 has 15 amino acids. Germline CDR1 is MGHRA and CDR2 is YSYEKL. CDR3 nucleotides: TGCGCCAGCAGCCCCCTCGGGGGGCGCGGGCAGCCCCAGCATTTT. Protein: CASSPLGGRGQPQHF.

The J gene is TRBJ1-6, the V gene TRBV2; 7 nucleotides align to TRBD1. Germline-derived CDR1 and CDR2 are SNHLY and FYNNEI. This CDR3 contains 15 residues. Losses at the gene ends were 4 bases for V and 4 bases for J; bases not matched to a gene: 4. In nucleotides, the CDR3 is TGTGCCAGCAGTGCTCAGGGGGGTTATAATTCACCCCTCCACTTT. Protein: CASSAQGGYNSPLHF. The full variable domain, in which reference TRBV2 and TRBJ1-6 provide the parts outside the CDR3, is EPEVTQTPSHQVTQMGQEVILRCVPISNHLYFYWYRQILGQKVEFLVSFYNNEISEKSEIFDDQFSVERPDGSNFTLKIRSTKLEDSAMYFCASSAQGGYNSPLHFGNGTRLTVT.

The rearrangement uses TRBV11-2 and TRBJ1-2, with D possibly TRBD1 on 5 matching bases. The CDR3 totals 16 residues. Trimming cost V 4 bases and J 4 bases, with 19 bases left between them. Germline CDR1 SGHAT, CDR2 FQNNGV. The CDR3 is CASSSGRGRAIYGYTF. The DNA for the CDR3 is TGTGCCAGCAGCTCGGGGAGAGGCAGGGCCATCTATGGCTACACCTTC.

This clonotype was observed many times. The chain employs TRBV10-3 and TRBJ2-5; no definite D call. Germline V CDR1 and CDR2: ENHRY, SYGVKD. This CDR3 is built from 13 residues. V was trimmed by 7 bases and J by 0 bases, leaving 9 bases between them. CDR3 sequence reads: CAITPSYQETQYF. The CDR3 DNA reads TGTGCCATCACACCCTCATACCAAGAGACCCAGTACTTC.

The V gene is TRBV5-1, the J gene TRBJ2-7; D unresolved. The V end was cut by 4 bases, the J end by 5 bases, with 13 bases between. CDR3 length: 13 amino acids. Germline lookup yields CDR1 SGHRS and CDR2 YFSETQ. CDR3 sequence reads: CASSVLPANEQYF. For the CDR3, the DNA is TGCGCCAGCAGCGTGTTACCAGCCAACGAGCAGTACTTC.

The V call is TRBV9, the J call TRBJ2-3, with 9 bases identical to TRBD2. V lost 0 bases and J lost 5; bases outside the gene matches: 7. Germline V gene lookup returns CDR1 SGDLS and CDR2 YYNGEE. The CDR3 has 16 residues. In DNA form, the CDR3 reads TGTGCCAGCAGCGTAGCGGCGGGAGGGCTCCAAGATACGCAGTATTTT. Amino acid sequence: CASSVAAGGLQDTQYF.

This clonotype was counted only a few times. The chain employs TRBV27 and TRBJ2-3; 7 bases align to TRBD2. CDR1 MNHEY and CDR2 SMNVEV come from the germline V gene (reference sequence). V gave up 4 bases and J gave up 4 bases; unmatched junction bases: 11. This CDR3 has 16 residues. The CDR3 loop reads CASSSGLAGGADTQYF. CDR3 sequence (DNA): TGTGCCAGCAGTTCCGGGTTAGCGGGTGGGGCAGATACGCAGTATTTT.

This clonotype occurred a few times. The V gene is TRBV9, the J gene TRBJ2-6; possible D gene TRBD2, 5 bases. Germline V gives CDR1 SGDLS, CDR2 YYNGEE. CDR3 length: 20 amino acids. The V gene lost 1 base and the J gene lost 4 bases, with 24 bases spanning the gap. DNA for the CDR3: TGTGCCAGCAGCGTACCAACCCGAAAGGAGGCCCGCCCAGGGGCCAACGTCCTGACTTTC. Protein sequence: CASSVPTRKEARPGANVLTF.

CDR3 nucleotides: TGTGCCAGCAGCCCCAACGATTTGGGCAGGGACGAGCAGTACTTC. Its translation: CASSPNDLGRDEQYF. J is TRBJ2-5 and V is TRBV28; D might be TRBD1 (5 bases). The J call may be faulty, since TRBJ2-7 better matches the DNA end. Germline lookup yields CDR1 MDHEN and CDR2 SYDVKM. This CDR3 has 15 amino acids.

V usage is TRBV7-3 and J usage is TRBJ2-5; tentatively, D is TRBD1 (6 bases). V gave up 6 bases and J gave up 11 bases, with 16 bases separating them. The CDR3 spans 12 residues. Germline CDR1 reads SGHTA; CDR2 reads FQGTGA. CDR3 in DNA: TGTGCCAGCAGTTCACAGGGTGGGGAGCAGTACTTC. Encoded protein: CASSSQGGEQYF. The full variable domain, rest sourced from reference TRBV7-3 and TRBJ2-5, is GAGVSQTPSNKVTEKGKYVELRCDPISGHTALYWYRQSLGQGPEFLIYFQGTGAADDSGLPNDRFFAVRPEGSVSTLKIQRTERGDSAVYLCASSSQGGEQYFGPGTRLLVL.

V and J are TRBV7-9 and TRBJ2-1; D is perhaps TRBD2 (5 bases). V lost 5 bases to trimming and J lost 0 bases, with 14 bases between them. The V gene's germline CDR1 is SEHNR and CDR2 FQNEAQ (reference sequence). The CDR3 spans 16 residues. The CDR3 protein is CASSGRRGSSYNEQFF. The CDR3 region has the DNA TGTGCCAGCAGCGGGCGTCGGGGTAGCTCCTACAATGAGCAGTTCTTC.

This clonotype occurred a few times. The chain links TRBV7-2 to TRBJ2-6, with 8 bases aligning to TRBD1. Germline-derived CDR1 and CDR2 are SGHTA and FQGNSA. The CDR3 totals 16 residues. The trim removed 2 bases at V and 3 bases at J, leaving 3 bases unmatched. CDR3 nucleotides: TGTGCCAGCAGCTTAACAGGGGGGTTTGGGGCCAACGTCCTGACTTTC. Its protein is CASSLTGGFGANVLTF. Variable domain in full (rest from reference TRBV7-2 and TRBJ2-6): GAGVSQSPSNKVTEKGKDVELRCDPISGHTALYWYRQSLGQGLEFLIYFQGNSAPDKSGLPSDRFSAERTGGSVSTLTIQRTQQEDSAVYLCASSLTGGFGANVLTFGAGSRLTVL.